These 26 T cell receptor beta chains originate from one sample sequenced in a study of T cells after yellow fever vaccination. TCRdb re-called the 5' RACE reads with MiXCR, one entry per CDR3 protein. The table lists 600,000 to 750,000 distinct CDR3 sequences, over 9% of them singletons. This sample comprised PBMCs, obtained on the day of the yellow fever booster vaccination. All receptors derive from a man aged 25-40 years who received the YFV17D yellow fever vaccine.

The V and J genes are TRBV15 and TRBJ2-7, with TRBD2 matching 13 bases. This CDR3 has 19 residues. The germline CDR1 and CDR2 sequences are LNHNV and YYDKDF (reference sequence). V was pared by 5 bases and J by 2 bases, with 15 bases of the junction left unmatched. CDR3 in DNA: TGTGCCACCAGCTCAAGGGTCGGACTAGCGGGAGTTAGCACCTACGAGCAGTACTTC. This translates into CATSSRVGLAGVSTYEQYF.

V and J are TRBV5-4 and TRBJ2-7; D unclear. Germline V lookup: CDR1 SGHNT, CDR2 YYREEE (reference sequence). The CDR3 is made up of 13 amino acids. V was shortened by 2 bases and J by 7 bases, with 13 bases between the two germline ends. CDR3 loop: CASSFTPQWEQYF. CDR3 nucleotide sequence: TGTGCCAGCAGCTTTACCCCCCAATGGGAGCAGTACTTC.

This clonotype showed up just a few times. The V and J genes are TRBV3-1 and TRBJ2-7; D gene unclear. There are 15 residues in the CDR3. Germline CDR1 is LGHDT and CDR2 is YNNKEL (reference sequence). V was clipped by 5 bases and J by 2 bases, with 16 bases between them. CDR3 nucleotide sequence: TGTGCCAGCAGCTCCACCGGGCTCGTCACCTACGAGCAGTACTTC. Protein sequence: CASSSTGLVTYEQYF.

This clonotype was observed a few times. The CDR3 coding sequence is TGTGCCAGCAGTTGGACTAGCGGGAGGGCCGGGGATACGCAGTATTTT. This encodes CASSWTSGRAGDTQYF. The V and J genes are TRBV12-3 or TRBV12-4 and TRBJ2-3; TRBD2 aligns across 15 bases. This CDR3 spans 16 amino acids. J was trimmed by 6 bases and V by 4 bases; bases with no gene match: 5.

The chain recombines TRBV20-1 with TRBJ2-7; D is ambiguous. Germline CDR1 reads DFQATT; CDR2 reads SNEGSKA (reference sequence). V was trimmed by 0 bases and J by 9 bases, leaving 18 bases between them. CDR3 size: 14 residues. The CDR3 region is CSARDIWPVSGQYF. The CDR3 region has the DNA TGCAGTGCTAGAGATATTTGGCCCGTCTCGGGGCAGTACTTC.

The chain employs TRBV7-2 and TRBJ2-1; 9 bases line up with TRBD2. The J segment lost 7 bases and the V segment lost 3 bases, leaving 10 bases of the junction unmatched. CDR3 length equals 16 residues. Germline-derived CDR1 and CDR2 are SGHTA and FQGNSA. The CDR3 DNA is TGTGCCAGCAGCTTGGAGCCAGCGGGGGGCGGGAATGAGCAGTTCTTC. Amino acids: CASSLEPAGGGNEQFF.

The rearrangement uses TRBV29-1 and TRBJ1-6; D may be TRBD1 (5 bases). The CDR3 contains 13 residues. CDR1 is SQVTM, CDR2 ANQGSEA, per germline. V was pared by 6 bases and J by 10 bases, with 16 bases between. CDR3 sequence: CSVAGTLGSPLHF. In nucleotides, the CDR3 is TGCAGCGTAGCCGGGACCCTTGGGTCACCCCTCCACTTT.

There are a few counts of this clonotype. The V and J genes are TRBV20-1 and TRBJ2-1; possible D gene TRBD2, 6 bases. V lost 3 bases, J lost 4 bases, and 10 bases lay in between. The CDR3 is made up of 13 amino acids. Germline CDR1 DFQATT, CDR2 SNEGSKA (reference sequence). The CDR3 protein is CSASGDWYNEQFF. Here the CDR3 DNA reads TGCAGTGCTAGTGGGGACTGGTACAATGAGCAGTTCTTC.

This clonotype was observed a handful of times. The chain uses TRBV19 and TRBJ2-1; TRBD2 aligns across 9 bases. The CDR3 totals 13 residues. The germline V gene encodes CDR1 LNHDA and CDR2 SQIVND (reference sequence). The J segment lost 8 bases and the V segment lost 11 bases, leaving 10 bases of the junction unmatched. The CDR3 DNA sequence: TGTGCCGTTGGTGGTAGCGGGAGTCATGAGCAGTTCTTC. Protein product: CAVGGSGSHEQFF.

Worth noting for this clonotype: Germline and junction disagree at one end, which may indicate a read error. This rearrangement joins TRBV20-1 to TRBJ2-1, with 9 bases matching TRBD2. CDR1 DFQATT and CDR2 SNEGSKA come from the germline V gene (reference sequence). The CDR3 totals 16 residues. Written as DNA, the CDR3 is TGCTGTGCCGGTCTGTCGGGCGGGAGGGCCTACAATGAGCAGTTCTTC. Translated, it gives CCAGLSGGRAYNEQFF.

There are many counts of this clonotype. CDR3 in amino acids: CATSRDQGLLYYEQYF. The CDR3 nucleotides read TGTGCCACCAGCAGAGATCAGGGCTTACTATACTACGAGCAGTACTTC. The chain joins TRBV15 to TRBJ2-7; D is perhaps TRBD1 (5 bases). The germline CDR1 and CDR2 sequences are LNHNV and YYDKDF (reference sequence). The V gene lost 0 bases and the J gene lost 3 bases, with 15 bases spanning the gap. This CDR3 contains 16 residues.

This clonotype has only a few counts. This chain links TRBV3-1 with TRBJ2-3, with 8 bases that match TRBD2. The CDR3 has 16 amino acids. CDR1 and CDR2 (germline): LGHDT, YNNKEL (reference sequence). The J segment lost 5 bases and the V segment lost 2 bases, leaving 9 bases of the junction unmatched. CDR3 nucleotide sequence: TGTGCCAGCAGCCAATCCTGGCGGGAGGCCATAGATACGCAGTATTTT. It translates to CASSQSWREAIDTQYF.

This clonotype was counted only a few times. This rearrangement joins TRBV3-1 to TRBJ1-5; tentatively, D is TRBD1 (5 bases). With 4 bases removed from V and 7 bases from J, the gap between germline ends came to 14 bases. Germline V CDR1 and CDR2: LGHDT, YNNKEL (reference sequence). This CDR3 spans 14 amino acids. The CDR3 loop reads CASSPSGGWQPQHF. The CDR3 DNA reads TGTGCCAGCAGCCCCAGCGGGGGGTGGCAGCCCCAGCATTTT.

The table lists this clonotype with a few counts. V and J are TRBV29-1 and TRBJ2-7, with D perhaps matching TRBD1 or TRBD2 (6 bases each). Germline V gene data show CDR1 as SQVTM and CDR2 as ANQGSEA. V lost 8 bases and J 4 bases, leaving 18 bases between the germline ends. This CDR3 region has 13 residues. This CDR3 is CSFAGEDPYEQYF. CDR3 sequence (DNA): TGCAGCTTCGCAGGGGAGGACCCATACGAGCAGTACTTC.

CDR3 coding DNA: TGTGCCAGCTCGCTGGACAGGCCCGACTACAATGAGCAGTTCTTC. It yields the protein CASSLDRPDYNEQFF. V is TRBV18 and J is TRBJ2-1; 7 bases are shared with TRBD1. CDR1 and CDR2 (germline): KGHSH, LQKENI. The CDR3 sequence is 15 residues long. After removal of 6 bases from V and 3 bases from J, the junction contained 8 bases not matched to a gene.

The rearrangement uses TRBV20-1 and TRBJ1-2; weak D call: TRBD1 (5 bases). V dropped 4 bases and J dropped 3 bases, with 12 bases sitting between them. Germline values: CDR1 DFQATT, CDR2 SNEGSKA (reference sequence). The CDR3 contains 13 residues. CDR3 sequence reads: CSATLQEYYGYTF. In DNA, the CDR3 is TGCAGTGCTACCCTACAGGAATACTATGGCTACACCTTC.

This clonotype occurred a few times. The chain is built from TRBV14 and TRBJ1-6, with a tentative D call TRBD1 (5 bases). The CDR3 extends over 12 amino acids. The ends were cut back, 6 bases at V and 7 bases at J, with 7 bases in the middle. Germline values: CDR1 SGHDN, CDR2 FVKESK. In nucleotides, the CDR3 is TGTGCCAGCAGGGCAGGGAATTCACCCCTCCACTTT. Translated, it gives CASRAGNSPLHF.

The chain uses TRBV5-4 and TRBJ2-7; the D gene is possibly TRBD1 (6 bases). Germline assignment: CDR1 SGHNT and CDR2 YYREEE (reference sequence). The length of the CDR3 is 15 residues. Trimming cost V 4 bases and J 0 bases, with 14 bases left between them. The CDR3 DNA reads TGTGCCAGCAGCGCACAACAGGGCCACTCCTACGAGCAGTACTTC. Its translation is CASSAQQGHSYEQYF.

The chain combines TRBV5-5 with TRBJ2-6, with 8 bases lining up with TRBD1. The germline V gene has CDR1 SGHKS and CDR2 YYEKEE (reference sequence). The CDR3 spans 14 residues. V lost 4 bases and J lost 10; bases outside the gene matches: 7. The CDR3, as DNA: TGTGCCAGCAGCCAAAGGACAGGGTTAAACGTCCTGACTTTC. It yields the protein CASSQRTGLNVLTF.

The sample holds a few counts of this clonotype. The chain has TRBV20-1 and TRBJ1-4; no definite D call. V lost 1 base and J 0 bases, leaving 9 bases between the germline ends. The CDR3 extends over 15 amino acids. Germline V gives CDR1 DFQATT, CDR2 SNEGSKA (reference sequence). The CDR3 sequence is CSARVGGTTNEKLFF. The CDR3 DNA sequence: TGCAGTGCTAGAGTTGGCGGGACAACTAATGAAAAACTGTTTTTT.

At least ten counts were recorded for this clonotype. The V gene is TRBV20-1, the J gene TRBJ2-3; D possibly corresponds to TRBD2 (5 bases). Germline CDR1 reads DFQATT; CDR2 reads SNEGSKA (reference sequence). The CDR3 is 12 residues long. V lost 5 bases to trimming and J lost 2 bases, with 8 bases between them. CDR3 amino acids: CSAARDTDTQYF. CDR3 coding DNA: TGCAGTGCTGCACGGGACACAGATACGCAGTATTTT.

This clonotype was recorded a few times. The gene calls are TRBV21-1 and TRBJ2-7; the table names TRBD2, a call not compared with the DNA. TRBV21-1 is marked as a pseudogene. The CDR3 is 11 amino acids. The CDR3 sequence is CASTLDSRQYF. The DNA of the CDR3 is TGTGCCAGCACCCTCGATAGTAGGCAGTACTTC.

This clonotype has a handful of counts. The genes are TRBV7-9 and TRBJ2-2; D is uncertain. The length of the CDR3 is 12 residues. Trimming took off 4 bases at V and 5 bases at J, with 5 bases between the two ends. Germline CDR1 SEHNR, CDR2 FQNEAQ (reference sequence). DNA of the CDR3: TGTGCCAGCAGCTCGGAGACCGGGGAGCTGTTTTTT. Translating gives CASSSETGELFF.

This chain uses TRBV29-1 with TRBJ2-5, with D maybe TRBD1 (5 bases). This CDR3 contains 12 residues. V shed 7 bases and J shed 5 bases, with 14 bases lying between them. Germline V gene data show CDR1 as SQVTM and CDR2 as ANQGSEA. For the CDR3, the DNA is TGCAGCGCTCTCGGTGGGGCTGAGACCCAGTACTTC. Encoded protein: CSALGGAETQYF.

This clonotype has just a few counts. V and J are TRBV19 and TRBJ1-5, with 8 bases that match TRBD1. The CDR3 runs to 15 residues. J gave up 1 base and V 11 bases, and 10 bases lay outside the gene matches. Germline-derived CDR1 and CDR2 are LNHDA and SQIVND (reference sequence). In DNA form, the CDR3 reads TGTGCCGCGAATCCTTGGACAGGGAGCAATCAGCCCCAGCATTTT. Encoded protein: CAANPWTGSNQPQHF.

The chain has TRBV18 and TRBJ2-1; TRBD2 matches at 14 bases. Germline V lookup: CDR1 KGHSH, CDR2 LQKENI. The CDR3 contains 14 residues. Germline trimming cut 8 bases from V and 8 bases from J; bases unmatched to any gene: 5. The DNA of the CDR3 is TGTGCCAGCGCTGGGACTAGCGGGAGCGATGAGCAGTTCTTC. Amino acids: CASAGTSGSDEQFF.